Listed below are T cell receptor beta chains from one sample, sequenced in a study of cytomegalovirus exposure and HLA in healthy donors. Profiling relied on immunoSEQ multiplex PCR, and the TCRdb table lists in-frame clones only, not all of them. This sample has 100,000 or so clones, with roughly 80% found just once. The sequencing sample was made of PBMCs. All receptors derive from a female donor in good health and CMV-seropositive. Each CDR3 is given with its conserved first and last residue. The D gene is left open where the match is weak. Clone size is stated in some rows and not others, as once, few, many or a class when expanded.

abundance	v_gene	j_gene	d_gene	CDR3nt	CDR3aa
few	TRBV7-8	TRBJ2-6	-	TGTGCCAGCGGGAGGCCCGGGGCCAACGTCCTGACTTTC	CASGRPGANVLTF
-	TRBV5-1	TRBJ1-3	-	TGCGCCAGCAGCTTATCCGGGACTGGAAACACCATATATTTT	CASSLSGTGNTIYF
-	TRBV11-2	TRBJ1-4	-	TGTGCCAGCAGCTTAGGGAGGGGGGGGGAAAAACTGTTTTTT	CASSLGRGGEKLFF
-	TRBV5-1	TRBJ1-6	-	TGCGCCAGCAGCCAGGCACGGATCTCGAGCTCCTATAATTCACCCCTCCACTTT	CASSQARISSSYNSPLHF
-	TRBV15	TRBJ2-5	-	TGTGCCACCAGCAGAGATCGCAGAGGGTCGGCGGAGACCCAGTACTTC	CATSRDRRGSAETQYF
-	TRBV27	TRBJ1-5	-	TGTGCCAGCAGTCGGCAGGGCGATAGCAATCAGCCCCAGCATTTT	CASSRQGDSNQPQHF
-	TRBV19	TRBJ2-7	TRBD1	TGTGCCAGTAATTCCCCCGGGACAGGGGCCGGTCCCCCCTACTTC	CASNSPGTGAGPPYF
-	TRBV5-1	TRBJ2-3	TRBD1	TGCGCCAGCAGCTTAGCAACAGGGGCTACAGATACGCAGTATTTT	CASSLATGATDTQYF
few	TRBV28	TRBJ2-7	-	TGTGCCAGCAGCAACGGCTACGAGCAGTACTTC	CASSNGYEQYF
-	TRBV15	TRBJ1-2	TRBD1	TGTGCCACCAGCAGAGACCCCGGGACAGGGGCTGGCTACACCTTC	CATSRDPGTGAGYTF
-	TRBV7-3	TRBJ2-6	TRBD2	TGTGCCAGCAGCCCCCGCGGGGGGCCCGGGGCCAACGTCCTGACTTTC	CASSPRGGPGANVLTF
-	TRBV10-3	TRBJ2-3	TRBD2	TGTGCCATCAGACTGAGCGGGGGGGCGGATACGCAGTATTTT	CAIRLSGGADTQYF
-	TRBV5-1	TRBJ1-2	-	TGCGCCAGCAACCAGGGCCAGGTGGACGGCTACACCTTC	CASNQGQVDGYTF
-	TRBV5-8	TRBJ2-5	TRBD1	TGTGCCAGCAGCTCGGGACAGCCCACTCAGAGGGAGACCCAGTACTTC	CASSSGQPTQRETQYF
-	TRBV30	TRBJ2-5	TRBD2	TGTGCCTGGAGTGTATCGAGCGGGGGGGCCACCCAGTACTTC	CAWSVSSGGATQYF
-	TRBV21-1	TRBJ2-1	-	TGTGCCAGCAGATCCGAGCGGGAGGGCTCGGTTACGGACTACAATGAGCAGTTCTTC	CASRSEREGSVTDYNEQFF
-	TRBV7-3	TRBJ2-2	-	TGTGCCAGCAGCTCCGGACTCGCGAACACCGGGGAGCTGTTTTTT	CASSSGLANTGELFF
-	TRBV28	TRBJ2-7	TRBD2	TGTGCCAGCAGTCAGCGCGCTAGCGGCTCCTACGAGCAGTACTTC	CASSQRASGSYEQYF
-	TRBV29-1	TRBJ2-3	TRBD2	TGCAGCTCCGCTGGCGGGAGGGCCGATGATACGCAGTATTTT	CSSAGGRADDTQYF
-	TRBV20-1	TRBJ1-1	-	TGCAGTGCTAGAGATCTACAAGCTTTCTTT	CSARDLQAFF
-	TRBV30	TRBJ2-3	-	TGTGCCTGGCGGAGAGTCACAGATACGCAGTATTTT	CAWRRVTDTQYF
once	TRBV25-1	TRBJ2-1	-	TGTGCCAGCAGTGACCGACAGGCGGGTTACAATGAGCAGTTCTTC	CASSDRQAGYNEQFF
-	TRBV19	TRBJ1-1	-	TGTGCCAGTAGTATAGATCCGGCAGGGATGAACACTGAAGCTTTCTTT	CASSIDPAGMNTEAFF